This TCR beta chain was obtained from a study of cytomegalovirus exposure and HLA in healthy donors. Study-wide results and caveats: Cytomegalovirus status was reportedly diagnosed by the classifier with high specificity and sensitivity. Excluded were some V segments that proved indistinguishable, including TRBV6-2 and TRBV6-3. Researchers counted around 170 TCR beta chains as cytomegalovirus-associated.

The CDR3 consists of 16 residues. Trimming left V 8 bases short and J 0 bases short, with 14 bases between. Germline V gene lookup returns CDR1 LNHDA and CDR2 SQIVND (reference sequence). The PCR was carried out with 60 Vbeta primers and 13 Jbeta primers. The method was immunoSEQ multiplex PCR; TCRdb's version includes in-frame clones alone and lacks a portion of them. The data show about 140,000 clones, 65% to 85% seen once. This clone was seen more than once but under ten times. Its antigen is as yet unknown. The sample consisted of PBMCs. The V gene is TRBV19, the J gene TRBJ2-6; tentative D call: TRBD1 (5 bases). This receptor was taken from a man aged 45-65 years in good health and CMV-seronegative. CDR3 region: CASQGLRISGANVLTF. CDR3 nucleotide sequence: TGTGCCAGTCAGGGATTAAGAATCTCTGGGGCCAACGTCCTGACTTTC. Combining the CDR3 with reference TRBV19 and TRBJ2-6 gives the whole variable domain DGGITQSPKYLFRKEGQNVTLSCEQNLNHDAMYWYRQDPGQGLRLIYYSQIVNDFQKGDIAEGYSVSREKKESFPLTVTSAQKNPTAFYLCASQGLRISGANVLTFGAGSRLTVL.